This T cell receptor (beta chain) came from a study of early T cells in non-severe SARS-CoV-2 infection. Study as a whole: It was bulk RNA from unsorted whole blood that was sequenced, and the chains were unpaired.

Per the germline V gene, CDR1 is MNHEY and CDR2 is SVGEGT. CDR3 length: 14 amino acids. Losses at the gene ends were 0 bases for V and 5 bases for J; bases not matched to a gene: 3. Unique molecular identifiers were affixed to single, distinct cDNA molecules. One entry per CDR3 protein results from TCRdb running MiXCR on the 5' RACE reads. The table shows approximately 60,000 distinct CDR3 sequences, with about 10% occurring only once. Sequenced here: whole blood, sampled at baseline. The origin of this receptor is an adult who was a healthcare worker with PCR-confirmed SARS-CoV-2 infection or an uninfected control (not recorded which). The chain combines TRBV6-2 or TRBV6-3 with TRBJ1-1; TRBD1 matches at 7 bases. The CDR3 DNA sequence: TGTGCCAGCAGTTACTCGACAGGGTGGACTGAAGCTTTCTTT. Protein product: CASSYSTGWTEAFF.